This passage covers 9 T cell receptor beta chains from one sample sequenced in a study of blood T cell repertoires in COVID-19. Profiling relied on immunoSEQ multiplex PCR, and the TCRdb table lists in-frame clones only, not all of them. The sample lists around 180,000 clones; approximately 90% were seen once. Material: peripheral blood. Receptors were obtained from a man in his 70s with active or convalescent COVID-19.

The chain uses TRBV5-1 and TRBJ1-4; 9 bases fit TRBD1. J gave up 8 bases and V 5 bases, and 7 bases lay outside the gene matches. The CDR3 contains 14 residues. CDR1 SGHRS and CDR2 YFSETQ come from the germline V gene. Written as DNA, the CDR3 is TGCGCCAGCAGACAGGACAGGGGAGGCGAAAAACTGTTTTTT. Its protein is CASRQDRGGEKLFF.

This chain links TRBV6-5 with TRBJ2-2, with D possibly being TRBD2 (6 bases). Trimming pared 8 bases from V and 7 bases from J, leaving 14 bases between. CDR3 length equals 13 residues. CDR1 and CDR2 (germline): MNHEY, SVGAGI. The CDR3 DNA sequence: TGTGCCAGCGGGTCGTTCGGGGGCGGGGAGCTGTTTTTT. Translating it yields CASGSFGGGELFF.

In nucleotides, the CDR3 is TGCGCCAGCAGCCATCCCGGGACTAGCGGGGGGCTCACCGGGGAGCTGTTTTTT. Encoded protein: CASSHPGTSGGLTGELFF. The genes are TRBV4-1 and TRBJ2-2, with 15 bases matching TRBD2. J was trimmed by 4 bases and V by 3 bases; bases with no gene match: 6. Germline CDR1 reads MGHRA; CDR2 reads YSYEKL. CDR3 length equals 18 residues.

The gene calls are TRBV4-3 and TRBJ1-2, with D possibly TRBD1 on 5 matching bases. V lost 0 bases and J lost 6, with 11 bases in between. Germline V CDR1 and CDR2: LGHNA, YSLEER. This CDR3 comprises 14 residues. The CDR3 sequence is CASSQEGREDGYTF. The DNA for the CDR3 is TGCGCCAGCAGCCAAGAGGGACGGGAGGATGGCTACACCTTC.

This chain connects TRBV6-5 to TRBJ1-6, with D tentatively TRBD1 (6 bases). Trimming removed 5 bases from V and 7 bases from J, with 15 bases in between. This CDR3 is 15 amino acids long. The germline CDR1 and CDR2 sequences are MNHEY and SVGAGI. DNA for the CDR3: TGTGCCAGCAGTCGTTTACAGGGCGGCAATTCACCCCTCCACTTT. It yields the protein CASSRLQGGNSPLHF.

The chain is built from TRBV28 and TRBJ2-7; 13 bases line up with TRBD2. Trimming took 2 bases from V and 2 from J; bases not matched to a gene: 12. Germline V gives CDR1 MDHEN, CDR2 SYDVKM. This CDR3 has 19 residues. The CDR3, as DNA: TGTGCCAGCAGTTTAATACTAGCGGGAGGGCCAGACGGGACCTACGAGCAGTACTTC. Translated: CASSLILAGGPDGTYEQYF.

This clone was counted a few times. The chain links TRBV2 to TRBJ1-1, with D possibly matching TRBD1 (5 bases). In germline, CDR1 is SNHLY, CDR2 FYNNEI. Trimming shortened V by 4 bases and J by 1 base, and 7 bases separated the two germline ends. The CDR3 has 13 residues. DNA for the CDR3: TGTGCCAGCAGTGTGCAGGGGAACACTGAAGCTTTCTTT. Protein: CASSVQGNTEAFF.

The J gene is TRBJ1-2, the V gene TRBV28, with no clear D. Trimming stripped 7 bases from V and 6 bases from J, with 15 bases between. Germline V gene sequence: CDR1 MDHEN, CDR2 SYDVKM. The CDR3 runs to 13 residues. The CDR3 bases are TGTGCCAGCATAGCCCCCGGCAACCATGGCTACACCTTC. This sequence encodes CASIAPGNHGYTF.

The J gene is TRBJ1-2, the V gene TRBV5-8; TRBD1 aligns across 9 bases. The CDR3 is made up of 15 amino acids. The V and J ends lost 4 bases and 7 bases, in that order; junction bases with no gene match: 11. CDR1 SGHTS and CDR2 YDEGEE come from the germline V gene. The DNA of the CDR3 is TGTGCCAGCAGCCTCGGATGGGGGACAGGGATTGGCTACACCTTC. This gives the protein CASSLGWGTGIGYTF.